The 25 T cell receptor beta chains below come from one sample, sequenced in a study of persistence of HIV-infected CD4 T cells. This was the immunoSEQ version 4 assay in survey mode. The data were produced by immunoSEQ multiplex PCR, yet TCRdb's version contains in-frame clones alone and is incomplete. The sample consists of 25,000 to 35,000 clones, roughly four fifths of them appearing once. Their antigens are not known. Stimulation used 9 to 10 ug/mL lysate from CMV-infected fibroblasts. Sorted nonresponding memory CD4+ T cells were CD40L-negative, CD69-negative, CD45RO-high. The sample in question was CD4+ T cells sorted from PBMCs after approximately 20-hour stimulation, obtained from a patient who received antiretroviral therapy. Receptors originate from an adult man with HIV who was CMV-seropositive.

The CDR3 loop is CASRGPMEFGYTF. CDR3 coding DNA: TGTGCCAGCAGAGGGCCGATGGAGTTCGGCTACACCTTC. The rearrangement joins TRBV27 to TRBJ1-2; D not resolved. Germline V gives CDR1 MNHEY, CDR2 SMNVEV (reference sequence). The CDR3 consists of 13 residues. Deletions cut 6 bases from V and 8 bases from J, with 16 bases between.

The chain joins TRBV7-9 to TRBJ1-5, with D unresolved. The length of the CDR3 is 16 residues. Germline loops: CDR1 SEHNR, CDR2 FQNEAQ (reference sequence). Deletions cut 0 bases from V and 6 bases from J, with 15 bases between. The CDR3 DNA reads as TGTGCCAGCAGCTTAGCGGCTCCGAGGGAGGGTCAGCCCCAGCATTTT. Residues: CASSLAAPREGQPQHF.

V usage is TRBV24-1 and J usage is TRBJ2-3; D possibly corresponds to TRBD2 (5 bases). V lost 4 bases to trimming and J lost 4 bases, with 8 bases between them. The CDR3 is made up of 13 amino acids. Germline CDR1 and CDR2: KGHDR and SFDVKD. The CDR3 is CATSERESDTQYF. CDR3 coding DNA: TGTGCCACCAGTGAAAGGGAGTCAGATACGCAGTATTTT.

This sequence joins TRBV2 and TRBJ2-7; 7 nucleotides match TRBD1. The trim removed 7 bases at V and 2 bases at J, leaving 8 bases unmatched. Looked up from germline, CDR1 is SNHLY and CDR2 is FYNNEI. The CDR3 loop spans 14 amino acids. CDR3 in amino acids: CASKVGTDTYEQYF. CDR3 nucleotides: TGTGCCAGCAAGGTCGGGACAGATACCTACGAGCAGTACTTC.

Here the CDR3 DNA reads TGTGCCAGCAGCCGGACTAGCGGGGGGGCAGCAAGGGAGCAGTACTTC. Its protein product is CASSRTSGGAAREQYF. The chain is built from TRBV5-4 and TRBJ2-7; 15 nucleotides line up with TRBD2. This CDR3 has 16 residues. Germline-derived CDR1 and CDR2 are SGHNT and YYREEE (reference sequence). V trimming: 4 bases; J trimming: 7 bases; junction bases outside the gene matches: 9.

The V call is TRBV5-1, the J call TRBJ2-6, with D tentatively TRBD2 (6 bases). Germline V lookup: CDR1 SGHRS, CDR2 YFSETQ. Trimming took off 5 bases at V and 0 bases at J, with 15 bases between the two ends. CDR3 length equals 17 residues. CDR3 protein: CASSVSLGGSGANVLTF. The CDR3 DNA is TGCGCCAGCAGTGTTTCCCTCGGGGGCTCTGGGGCCAACGTCCTGACTTTC.

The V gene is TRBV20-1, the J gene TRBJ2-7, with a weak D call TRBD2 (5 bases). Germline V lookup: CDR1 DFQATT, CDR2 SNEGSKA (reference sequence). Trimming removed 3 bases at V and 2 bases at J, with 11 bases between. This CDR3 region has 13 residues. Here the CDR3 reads CSASGLLAYEQYF. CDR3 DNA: TGCAGTGCTAGTGGACTCCTCGCCTACGAGCAGTACTTC.

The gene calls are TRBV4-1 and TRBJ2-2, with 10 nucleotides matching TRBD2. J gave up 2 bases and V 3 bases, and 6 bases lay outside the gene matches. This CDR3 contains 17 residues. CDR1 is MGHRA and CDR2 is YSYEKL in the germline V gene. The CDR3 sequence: CASSQERGGLNTGELFF. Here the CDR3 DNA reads TGCGCCAGCAGCCAGGAGCGGGGGGGCCTAAACACCGGGGAGCTGTTTTTT.

In DNA, the CDR3 is TGTGCCAGCAGCTTACCGGGGTCGAACACAGATACGCAGTATTTT. Translation: CASSLPGSNTDTQYF. V is TRBV5-6 and J is TRBJ2-3; D is possibly TRBD2 (5 bases). CDR1 is SGHDT, CDR2 YYEEEE, per germline. The CDR3 extends over 15 amino acids. V lost 2 bases and J 2 bases, leaving 12 bases between the germline ends.

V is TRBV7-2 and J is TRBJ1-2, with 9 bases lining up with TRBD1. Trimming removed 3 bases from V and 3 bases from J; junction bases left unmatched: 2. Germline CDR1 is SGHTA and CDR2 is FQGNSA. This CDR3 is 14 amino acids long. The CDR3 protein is CASSFTGGDYGYTF. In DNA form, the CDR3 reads TGTGCCAGCAGCTTTACAGGGGGCGACTATGGCTACACCTTC.

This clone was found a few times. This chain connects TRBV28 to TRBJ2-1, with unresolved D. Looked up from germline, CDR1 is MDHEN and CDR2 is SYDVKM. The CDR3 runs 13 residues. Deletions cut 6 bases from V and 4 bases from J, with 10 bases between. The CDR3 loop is CASSSPPYNEQFF. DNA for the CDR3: TGTGCCAGCAGCTCACCACCGTACAATGAGCAGTTCTTC.

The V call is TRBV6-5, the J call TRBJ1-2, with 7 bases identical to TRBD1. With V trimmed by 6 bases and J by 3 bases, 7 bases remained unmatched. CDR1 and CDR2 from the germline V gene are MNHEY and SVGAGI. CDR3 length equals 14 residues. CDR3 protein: CASSLDRSHYGYTF. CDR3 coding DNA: TGTGCCAGCAGCTTGGACAGGTCTCACTATGGCTACACCTTC.

The DNA of the CDR3 is TGTGCCAGCTCACCAGTCTCTGGCAGCAATGAGCAGTTCTTC. This translates into CASSPVSGSNEQFF. This chain connects TRBV18 to TRBJ2-1, with D unresolved. The germline CDR1 and CDR2 sequences are KGHSH and LQKENI. The CDR3 is 14 amino acids. Trimming removed 2 bases from V and 6 bases from J, with 11 bases in between.

CDR3 region: CAGGGGRYGYTF. The CDR3 DNA sequence: TGTGCCGGGGGCGGGGGCCGGTATGGCTACACCTTC. The chain combines TRBV10-3 with TRBJ1-2; tentative D call: TRBD1 (6 bases). The CDR3 covers 12 residues. V shed 11 bases and J shed 5 bases, with 15 bases lying between them. In germline, CDR1 is ENHRY, CDR2 SYGVKD.

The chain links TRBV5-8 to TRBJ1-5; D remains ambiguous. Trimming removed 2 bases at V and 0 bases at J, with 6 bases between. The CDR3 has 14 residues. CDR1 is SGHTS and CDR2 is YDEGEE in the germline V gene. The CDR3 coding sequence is TGTGCCAGCAGCTTTGGCCTTAGCAATCAGCCCCAGCATTTT. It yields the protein CASSFGLSNQPQHF.

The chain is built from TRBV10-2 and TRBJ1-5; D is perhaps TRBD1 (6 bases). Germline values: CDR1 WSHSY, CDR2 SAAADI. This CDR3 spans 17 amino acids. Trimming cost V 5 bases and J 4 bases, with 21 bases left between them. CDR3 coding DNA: TGCGCCAGCAGTCCACTGAAGGGGGGTGAAAGGAATCAGCCCCAGCATTTT. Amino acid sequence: CASSPLKGGERNQPQHF.

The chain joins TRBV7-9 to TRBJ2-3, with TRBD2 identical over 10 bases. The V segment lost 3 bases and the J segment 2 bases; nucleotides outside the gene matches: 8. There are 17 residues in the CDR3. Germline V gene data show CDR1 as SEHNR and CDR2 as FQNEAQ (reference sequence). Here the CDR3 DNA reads TGTGCCAGCAGCTTTATCTCCCTAGCGGGGGACACAGATACGCAGTATTTT. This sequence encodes CASSFISLAGDTDTQYF. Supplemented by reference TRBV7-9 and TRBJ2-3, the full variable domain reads DTGVSQNPRHKITKRGQNVTFRCDPISEHNRLYWYRQTLGQGPEFLTYFQNEAQLEKSRLLSDRFSAERPKGSFSTLEIQRTEQGDSAMYLCASSFISLAGDTDTQYFGPGTRLTVL.

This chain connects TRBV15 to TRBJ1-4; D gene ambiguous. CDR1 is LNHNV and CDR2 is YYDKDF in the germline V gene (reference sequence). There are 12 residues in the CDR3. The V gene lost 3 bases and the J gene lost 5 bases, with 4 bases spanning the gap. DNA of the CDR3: TGTGCCACCAGCAGCCAAAATGAAAAACTGTTTTTT. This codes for CATSSQNEKLFF.

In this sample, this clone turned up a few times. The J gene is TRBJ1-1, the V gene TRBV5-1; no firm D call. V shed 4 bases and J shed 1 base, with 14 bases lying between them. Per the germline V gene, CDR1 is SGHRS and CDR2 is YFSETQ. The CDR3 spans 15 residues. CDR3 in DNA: TGCGCCAGCAGCCTCTCGGCCGGGGAGAACACTGAAGCTTTCTTT. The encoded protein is CASSLSAGENTEAFF. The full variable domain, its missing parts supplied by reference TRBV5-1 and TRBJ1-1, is KAGVTQTPRYLIKTRGQQVTLSCSPISGHRSVSWYQQTPGQGLQFLFEYFSETQRNKGNFPGRFSGRQFSNSRSEMNVSTLELGDSALYLCASSLSAGENTEAFFGQGTRLTVV.

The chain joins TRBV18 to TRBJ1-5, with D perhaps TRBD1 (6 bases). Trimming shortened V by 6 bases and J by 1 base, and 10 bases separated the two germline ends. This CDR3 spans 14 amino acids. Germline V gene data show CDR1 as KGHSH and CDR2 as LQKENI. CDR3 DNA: TGTGCCAGCTCCCCCGGACAGAGCAATCAGCCCCAGCATTTT. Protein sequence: CASSPGQSNQPQHF. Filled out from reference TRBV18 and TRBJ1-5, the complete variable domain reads NAGVMQNPRHLVRRRGQEARLRCSPMKGHSHVYWYRQLPEEGLKFMVYLQKENIIDESGMPKERFSAEFPKEGPSILRIQQVVRGDSAAYFCASSPGQSNQPQHFGDGTRLSIL.

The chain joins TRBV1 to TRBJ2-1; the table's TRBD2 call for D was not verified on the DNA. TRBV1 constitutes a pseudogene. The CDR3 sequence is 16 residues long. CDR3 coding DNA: TGCACCAGCAGCGAACGACTAGCGGGGGCCTACAATGAGCAGTTCTTC. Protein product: CTSSERLAGAYNEQFF.

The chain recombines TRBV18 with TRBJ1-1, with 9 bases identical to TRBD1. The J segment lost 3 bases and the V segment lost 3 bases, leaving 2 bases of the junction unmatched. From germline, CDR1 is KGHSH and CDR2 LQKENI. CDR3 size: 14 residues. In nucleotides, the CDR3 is TGTGCCAGCTCACCCGGACAGGGGTACACTGAAGCTTTCTTT. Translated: CASSPGQGYTEAFF.

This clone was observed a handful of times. This CDR3 is CASNLDLHSGNTIYF. Written as DNA, the CDR3 is TGTGCCAGCAACTTGGATTTACACTCTGGAAACACCATATATTTT. This sequence joins TRBV7-9 and TRBJ1-3; D call uncertain. Germline CDR1 reads SEHNR; CDR2 reads FQNEAQ (reference sequence). The CDR3 covers 15 residues. Trimming cost V 7 bases and J 0 bases, with 13 bases left between them.

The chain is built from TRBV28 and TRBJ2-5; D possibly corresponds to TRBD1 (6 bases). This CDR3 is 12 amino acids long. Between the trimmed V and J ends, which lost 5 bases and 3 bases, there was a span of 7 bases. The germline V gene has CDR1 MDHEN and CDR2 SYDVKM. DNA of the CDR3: TGTGCCAGCAGTCAGGGGAAAGAGACCCAGTACTTC. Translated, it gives CASSQGKETQYF.

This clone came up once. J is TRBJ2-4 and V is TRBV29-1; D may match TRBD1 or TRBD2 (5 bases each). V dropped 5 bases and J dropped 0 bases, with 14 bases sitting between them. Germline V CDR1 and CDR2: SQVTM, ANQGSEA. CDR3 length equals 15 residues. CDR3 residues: CSVRGPLGAKNIQYF. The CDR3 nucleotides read TGCAGCGTTCGGGGCCCCCTGGGAGCCAAAAACATTCAGTACTTC.